This T cell receptor beta chain was found in a study of blood T cell repertoires in COVID-19. In the study overall: Samples of COVID-19 (acute and convalescent) were obtained from the United States, Italy and Spain.

The CDR3 length is 14 residues. The V gene's germline CDR1 is MNHNY and CDR2 SVGAGI (reference sequence). Trimming left V 6 bases short and J 5 bases short, with 16 bases between. Generated by immunoSEQ multiplex PCR, the TCRdb table keeps only in-frame clones and is missing some. The sample lists tens of thousands of clones; 70% to 90% were seen once. The genes are TRBV6-6 and TRBJ1-1; the D is unclear. The TCR was taken from a man at least 80 years old in a cohort sampled during active COVID-19. The sample was peripheral blood. The CDR3 loop reads CASSRSAVWTEAFF. The CDR3 coding sequence is TGTGCCAGCAGCCGCTCAGCGGTTTGGACTGAAGCTTTCTTT.